Sequencing of this TCR beta chain was carried out in a study of blood T cell repertoires in COVID-19. The CDR3 loop spans 14 amino acids. CDR1 and CDR2 from the germline V gene are KGHSH and LQKENI. J lost 4 bases, V lost 2 bases, and 3 bases had no gene match. Per the authors' pipeline: It was from reference gene primer amplification that nucleated cell counts were estimated. This table comes from immunoSEQ multiplex PCR, and its TCRdb copy is limited to in-frame clones, with some not included. V, J and clone size were drawn from that table, and D and trimming were deduced from the DNA. Among just under 65,000 clones listed, 80% to 90% were seen once.

This clonotype was sampled from a human donor in a cohort sampled during active COVID-19. Material for sequencing was peripheral blood. J is TRBJ2-5 and V is TRBV18; 8 bases align to TRBD2. This chain's CDR3 is CASSPGRGGETQYF. The DNA for the CDR3 is TGTGCCAGCTCACCAGGACGGGGGGGAGAGACCCAGTACTTC.